This paragraph reports one T cell receptor (beta chain). Its cognate antigen is unknown. TCRdb reprocessed the reads via MiXCR and lists one record per CDR3 protein. The top ten clones hold over 11% of a sample with some 920,000 distinct CDR3 sequences, approximately 31% of them seen once. The data were obtained in a study of T cell repertoires in cytomegalovirus infection. Overall study context: Signatures in public TCR beta sequences pointed to both CMV infection and matching HLA type.

Germline values: CDR1 MNHEY, CDR2 SVGEGT. The V and J ends lost 1 base and 2 bases respectively, with 7 bases between them. CDR3 length: 14 amino acids. Points from the study as a whole: Individuals carrying CMV plus the relevant HLA were identified by cumulative frequency of public TCR beta families. Clonotypes of TCR beta that were HLA-C-restricted and CMV-specific dominated the ex vivo response.

This specimen consisted of cultured CD8+ T cells from PBMCs, obtained from culture after CMV antigen stimulation. The V and J genes are TRBV6-2 or TRBV6-3 and TRBJ2-3; D gene uncertain. The sequence derives from a human donor in good health (CMV status not recorded). Some clones in this sample may be carry-over from other donors' samples. The CDR3 DNA is TGTGCCAGCAGTTACTACTTGGTCACAGATACGCAGTATTTT. It specifies CASSYYLVTDTQYF.